This T cell receptor (beta chain) was profiled in a study of blood T cell repertoires in COVID-19. Trimming pared 4 bases from V and 3 bases from J, leaving 15 bases between. The CDR3 has 16 amino acids. This clone was detected once. Clones were sequenced by immunoSEQ multiplex PCR, and TCRdb holds only the in-frame ones, with some missing. The profile shows roughly 280,000 clones, about 87% of them singletons. The chain has TRBV23-1 and TRBJ2-2, with D possibly matching TRBD2 (6 bases). TRBV23-1 is an open reading frame, and its role is uncertain. The sample was PBMCs or T cells enriched from blood (not recorded which). The TCR sequence derives from a woman aged 50 to 60 who had recovered from COVID-19. CDR3 in amino acids: CASSPGHGRDTGELFF. The CDR3 coding sequence is TGCGCCAGCAGTCCCGGACACGGGAGAGACACCGGGGAGCTGTTTTTT.